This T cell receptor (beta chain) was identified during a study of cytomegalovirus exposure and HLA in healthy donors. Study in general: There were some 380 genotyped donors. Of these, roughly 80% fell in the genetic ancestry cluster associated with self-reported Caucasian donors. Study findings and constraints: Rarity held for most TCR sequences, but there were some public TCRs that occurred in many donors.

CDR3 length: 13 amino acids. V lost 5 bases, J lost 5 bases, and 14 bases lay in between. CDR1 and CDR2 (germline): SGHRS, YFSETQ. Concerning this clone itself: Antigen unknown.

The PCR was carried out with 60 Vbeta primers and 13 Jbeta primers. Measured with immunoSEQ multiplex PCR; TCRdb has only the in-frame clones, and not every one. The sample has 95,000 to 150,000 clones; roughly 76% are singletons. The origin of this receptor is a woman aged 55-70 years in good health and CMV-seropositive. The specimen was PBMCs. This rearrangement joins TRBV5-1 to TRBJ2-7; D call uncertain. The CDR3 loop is CASSPTLEHEQYF. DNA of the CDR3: TGCGCCAGCAGTCCGACCCTGGAGCACGAGCAGTACTTC.